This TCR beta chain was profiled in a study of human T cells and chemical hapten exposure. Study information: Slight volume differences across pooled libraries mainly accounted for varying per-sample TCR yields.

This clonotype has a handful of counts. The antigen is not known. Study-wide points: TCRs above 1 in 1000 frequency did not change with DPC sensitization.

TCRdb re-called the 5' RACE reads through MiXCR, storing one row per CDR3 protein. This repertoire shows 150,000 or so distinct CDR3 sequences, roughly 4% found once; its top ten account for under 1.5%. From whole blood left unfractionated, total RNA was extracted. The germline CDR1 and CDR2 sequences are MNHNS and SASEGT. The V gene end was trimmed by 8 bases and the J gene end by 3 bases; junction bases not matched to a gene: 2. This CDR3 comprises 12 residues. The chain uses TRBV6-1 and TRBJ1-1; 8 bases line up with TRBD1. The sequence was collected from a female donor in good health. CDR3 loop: CASGDRHTEAFF. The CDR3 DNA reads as TGTGCCAGCGGGGACAGGCACACTGAAGCTTTCTTT.